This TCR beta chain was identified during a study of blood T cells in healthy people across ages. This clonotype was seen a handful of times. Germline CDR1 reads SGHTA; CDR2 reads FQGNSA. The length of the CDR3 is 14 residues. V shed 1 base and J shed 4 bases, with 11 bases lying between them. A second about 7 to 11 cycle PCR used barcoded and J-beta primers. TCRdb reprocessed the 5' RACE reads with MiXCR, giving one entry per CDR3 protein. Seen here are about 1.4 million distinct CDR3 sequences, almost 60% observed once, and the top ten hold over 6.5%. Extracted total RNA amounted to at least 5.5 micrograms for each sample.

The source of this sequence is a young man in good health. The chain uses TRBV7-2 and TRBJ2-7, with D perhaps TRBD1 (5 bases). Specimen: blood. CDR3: CASSLVGPGYEQYF. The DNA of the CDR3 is TGTGCCAGCAGCTTAGTAGGCCCAGGGTACGAGCAGTACTTC.